This is a list of T cell receptor beta chains from one sample in a study of beta chain features in type 1 diabetes. Method: immunoSEQ multiplex PCR; TCRdb's copy keeps in-frame clones and lacks some. The sample lists nearly 700,000 clones; roughly 13% were seen once. The sequenced sample was naive CD4+ T cells from blood. All receptors derive from a man younger than 35 with type 1 diabetes. Each CDR3 is given with its conserved first and last residue. A D gene is named only where the DNA matches it firmly. The size of a clone is reported for some rows only, either as once, few or many, or as a class for expanded clones.

d_call j_call clone_size v_call cdr3_nt cdr3_aa
. TRBJ2-5 few TRBV2 TGTGCCAGCAGTCGGGATCCCTCTAGTCCGGAGACCCAGTACTTC CASSRDPSSPETQYF
. TRBJ2-5 . TRBV6-1 TGTGCCAGCAGACCACAAAACGTTGAGACCCAGTACTTC CASRPQNVETQYF
. TRBJ2-5 . TRBV18 TGTGCCAGCTCACCCGGGTCAGAGACCCAGTACTTC CASSPGSETQYF
. TRBJ1-6 . TRBV4-1 TGCGCCAGCAGCCAAGAGAGGCAGGGGTTCGGAGATAATTCACCCCTCCACTTT CASSQERQGFGDNSPLHF
. TRBJ2-4 many TRBV14 TGTGCCAGCAGCCATGGAATTCCGGGACCCCAAGGACGTCAGTACTTC CASSHGIPGPQGRQYF
TRBD2 TRBJ2-3 few TRBV30 TGTGCCTGGACTAGCGGGGCAGATACGCAGTATTTT CAWTSGADTQYF
. TRBJ1-5 few TRBV2 TGTGCCAGCAGTGAAACGGAAACCGCCAATCAGCCCCAGCATTTT CASSETETANQPQHF
. TRBJ2-4 . TRBV5-1 TGCGCCAGCAGCATCCCGGAGACAGCCAAAAACATTCAGTACTTC CASSIPETAKNIQYF
. TRBJ2-7 . TRBV9 TGTGCCAGCAGCGTAAGAGCGGGCGCCTACGAGCAGTACTTC CASSVRAGAYEQYF
. TRBJ1-1 few TRBV30 TGTGCCTGGACCGATGGGCAGGAGATGAACACTGAAGCTTTCTTT CAWTDGQEMNTEAFF
TRBD2 TRBJ2-1 . TRBV5-1 TGCGCCAGCAGCTTCCTAGCGGGGGTACAGGATGAGCAGTTCTTC CASSFLAGVQDEQFF
TRBD2 TRBJ2-3 . TRBV9 TGTGCCAGCAGCGTAGATCAAGCGGGGGGTTATACGCAGTATTTT CASSVDQAGGYTQYF
. TRBJ1-5 . TRBV30 TGTGCCTGGAGTTTCCGGGGGAATCAGCCCCAGCATTTT CAWSFRGNQPQHF
TRBD1 TRBJ2-7 few TRBV30 TGTGCCTGGAACCCGGACAGGGGGTACCTCTACGAGCAGTACTTC CAWNPDRGYLYEQYF
. TRBJ1-1 . TRBV5-1 TGCGCCAGCAGCTCTGCACCGAACACTGAAGCTTTCTTT CASSSAPNTEAFF
TRBD1 TRBJ1-1 few TRBV5-1 TGCGCCAGCAGCTTCCAACAGGGGGCTGGAACTGAAGCTTTCTTT CASSFQQGAGTEAFF
TRBD1 TRBJ1-1 few TRBV29-1 TGCAGCGTCCATAGGGGACAGGGGGGAACTGAAGCTTTCTTT CSVHRGQGGTEAFF
. TRBJ2-4 . TRBV15 TGTGCCACCAGCAGAGATGTGTCAGCCAAAAACATTCAGTACTTC CATSRDVSAKNIQYF
. TRBJ1-2 . TRBV10-2 TGCGCCAGCACCGAGGGGGGCCGGAGCTATGGCTACACCTTC CASTEGGRSYGYTF
. TRBJ1-5 . TRBV7-9 TGTGCCAGCACCCGAGGGGATCGCAATCAGCCCCAGCATTTT CASTRGDRNQPQHF
. TRBJ1-1 . TRBV29-1 TGCAGCGTTGAGAATTCAGGCCAAGGGTGGCCTTTCTTT CSVENSGQGWPFF
. TRBJ2-7 few TRBV18 TGTGCCAGCTCACACGCAGGGAGCTCCTACGAGCAGTACTTC CASSHAGSSYEQYF
. TRBJ1-1 once TRBV15 TGTGCCACCAGCAGAGATTGGTCGACAGGGAACACTGAAGCTTTCTTT CATSRDWSTGNTEAFF
TRBD2 TRBJ2-7 few TRBV14 TGTGCCAGCAGCCAAGTTGTGGGCGGGGGCGAGCAGTACTTC CASSQVVGGGEQYF
. TRBJ2-3 few TRBV21-1 TGTGCCAGCAAGGATTTAGGTCCGGAGACTAGCACAGATACGCAGTATTTT CASKDLGPETSTDTQYF
. TRBJ1-3 few TRBV7-9 TGTGCCAGCAGCCCGCCCTCTGGAAACACCATATATTTT CASSPPSGNTIYF
. TRBJ2-3 few TRBV5-1 TGCGCCAGCAGTCCCGAGGGAGATACGCAGTATTTT CASSPEGDTQYF
TRBD1 TRBJ1-2 few TRBV7-9 TGTGCCAGCAGCTTAGGGAGTTACAGGGGAGATGGCTACACCTTC CASSLGSYRGDGYTF
. TRBJ2-7 . TRBV10-3 TGTGCCACTCAGGACGGAACCTACGAGCAGTACTTC CATQDGTYEQYF
. TRBJ1-1 . TRBV6-6 TGTGCCAGCAGTCCCAAGGGGAGTGGGGCTGAAGCTTTCTTT CASSPKGSGAEAFF
. TRBJ2-1 few TRBV20-1 TGCAGTGCTAGATACGACTCTGAGCAGTTCTTC CSARYDSEQFF
. TRBJ1-5 . TRBV6-5 TGTGCCAGCAGCCCACCGGGGGCCAATCAGCCCCAGCATTTT CASSPPGANQPQHF
. TRBJ1-6 . TRBV6-6 TGTGCCAGCAGTTACAGTAACAGCGGGACACCCCTCCACTTT CASSYSNSGTPLHF
. TRBJ1-1 . TRBV5-1 TGCGCCAGCAGCTTGGCGGCGGAGATGAACACTGAAGCTTTCTTT CASSLAAEMNTEAFF
. TRBJ1-2 . TRBV27 TGTGCCAGCAGTTTAGCCTCTAACTATGGCTACACCTTC CASSLASNYGYTF
TRBD1 TRBJ2-7 . TRBV11-3 TGTGCCAGCAGCCCTGGACAGGGCTACGAGCAGTACTTC CASSPGQGYEQYF
. TRBJ2-7 few TRBV7-2 TGTGCCAGCAGCTCACAGGGGACTAACTACGAGCAGTACTTC CASSSQGTNYEQYF
. TRBJ2-7 . TRBV6-5 TGTGCCAGCAGTTTCACTCAGGGAGCCTACGAGCAGTACTTC CASSFTQGAYEQYF
. TRBJ2-5 . TRBV9 TGTGCCAGCAGCGTAGCTCCGGCAGGGGAAGAGACCCAGTACTTC CASSVAPAGEETQYF
TRBD1 TRBJ2-5 . TRBV10-3 TGTGCCATCAGTGGGATACAGGGGGTAGAAGAGACCCAGTACTTC CAISGIQGVEETQYF
TRBD1 TRBJ1-5 . TRBV28 TGTGCCAGCAGTTCAGGACAGGGTCAGCCCCAGCATTTT CASSSGQGQPQHF
. TRBJ1-2 . TRBV28 TGTGCCAGCAGTTTTACCGGCAGGGATTATAGCTATGGCTACACCTTC CASSFTGRDYSYGYTF
TRBD2 TRBJ2-1 . TRBV28 TGTGCCAGTAGATCGGGGGGCAATGAGCAGTTCTTC CASRSGGNEQFF
. TRBJ1-1 . TRBV5-6 TGTGCCAGCAGCTTGGCTTGGAACCCGAACACTGAAGCTTTCTTT CASSLAWNPNTEAFF
. TRBJ2-1 few TRBV11-2 TGTGCCAGCAGCTTAAGGAGGGAATTGGGCTACAATGAGCAGTTCTTC CASSLRRELGYNEQFF
. TRBJ2-2 few TRBV12-5 TGTGCTAGTGGTACCGGACAGCCGAACACCGGGGAGCTGTTTTTT CASGTGQPNTGELFF
. TRBJ1-3 few TRBV7-9 TGTGCCAGCAGCTTAGCCTCCGGCGGACGGAACACCATATATTTT CASSLASGGRNTIYF
. TRBJ1-1 few TRBV5-1 TGCGCCAGCAGCTTGCAACGGAGTGGGGCGGCTTTCTTT CASSLQRSGAAFF
. TRBJ2-7 . TRBV20-1 TGCAGCCGCGGAGACGAGCAGTACTTC CSRGDEQYF
. TRBJ2-2 few TRBV28 TGTGCCACTTCTCGGGCCGGGGAGCTGTTTTTT CATSRAGELFF
. TRBJ1-4 few TRBV18 TGTGCCAGCTCACCGGACGACTATGAAAAACTGTTTTTT CASSPDDYEKLFF
TRBD1 TRBJ1-5 . TRBV7-2 TGTGCCAGCAGCTTAAGGCCAGGGGGGAGCAATCAGCCCCAGCATTTT CASSLRPGGSNQPQHF
. TRBJ2-7 few TRBV5-1 TGCGCCAGCAGCTTGGCACAGACCGTCACCTACGAGCAGTACTTC CASSLAQTVTYEQYF
TRBD1 TRBJ1-2 . TRBV9 TGTGCCAGCAGCGCCAATTGGCAGGGGGAGTATGGCTACACCTTC CASSANWQGEYGYTF